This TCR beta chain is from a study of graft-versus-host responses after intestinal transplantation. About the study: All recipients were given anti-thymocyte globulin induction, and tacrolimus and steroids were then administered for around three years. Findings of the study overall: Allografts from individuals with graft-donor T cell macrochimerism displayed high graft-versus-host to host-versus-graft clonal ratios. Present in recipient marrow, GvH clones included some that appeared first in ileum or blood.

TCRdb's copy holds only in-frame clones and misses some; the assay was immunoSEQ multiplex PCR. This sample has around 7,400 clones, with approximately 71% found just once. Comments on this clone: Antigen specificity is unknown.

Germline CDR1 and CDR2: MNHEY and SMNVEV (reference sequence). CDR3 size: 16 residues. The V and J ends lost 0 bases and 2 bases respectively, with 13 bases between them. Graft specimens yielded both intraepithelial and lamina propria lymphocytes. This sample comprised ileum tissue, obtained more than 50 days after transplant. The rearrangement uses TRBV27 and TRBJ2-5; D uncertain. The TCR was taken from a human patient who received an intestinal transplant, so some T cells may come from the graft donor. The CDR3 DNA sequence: TGTGCCAGCAGTTTATCTAGTATGCTCGCACAAGAGACCCAGTACTTC. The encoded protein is CASSLSSMLAQETQYF.